This T cell receptor (beta chain) came from a study of cytomegalovirus exposure and HLA in healthy donors. General study results and limits: 16,951 TCR beta sequences were associated with HLA alleles at 0.05 false discovery rate in a later analysis.

The PCR made use of 60 Vbeta and 13 Jbeta primers. The assay was immunoSEQ multiplex PCR, and TCRdb's table has in-frame clones only and misses some. The repertoire consists of some 130,000 clones, with 60% to 75% occurring once and the leading ten covering about 1.5%. In its sample, this clone was seen a few times. No antigen is known for it. Sequences were obtained from PBMCs. The receptor was isolated from a human donor in good health.

CDR3 sequence: CASSQMDRMNTEAFF. The CDR3 nucleotides are TGTGCCAGCTCACAAATGGACAGGATGAACACTGAAGCTTTCTTT. The chain is built from TRBV18 and TRBJ1-1; TRBD1 aligns across 7 bases. CDR1 is KGHSH, CDR2 LQKENI, per germline. This CDR3 has 15 residues. V shed 4 bases, J shed 0 bases, and the junction held 5 bases outside the gene matches.